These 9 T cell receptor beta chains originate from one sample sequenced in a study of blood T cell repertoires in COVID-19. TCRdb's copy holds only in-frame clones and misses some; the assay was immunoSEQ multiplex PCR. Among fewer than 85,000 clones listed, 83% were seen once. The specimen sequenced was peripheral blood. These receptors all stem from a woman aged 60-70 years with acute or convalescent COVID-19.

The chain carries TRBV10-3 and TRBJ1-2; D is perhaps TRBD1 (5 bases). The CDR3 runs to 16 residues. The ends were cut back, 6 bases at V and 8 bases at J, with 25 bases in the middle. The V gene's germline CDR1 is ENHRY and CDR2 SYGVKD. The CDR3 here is CAISPSGAGVDGGYTF. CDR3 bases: TGTGCCATCAGCCCTTCTGGGGCGGGGGTCGATGGCGGCTACACCTTC.

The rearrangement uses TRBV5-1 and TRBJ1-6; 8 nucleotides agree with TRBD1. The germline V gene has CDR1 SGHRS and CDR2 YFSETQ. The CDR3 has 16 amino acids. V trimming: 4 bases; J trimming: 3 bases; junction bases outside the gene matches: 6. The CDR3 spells CASSTEDRGYNSPLHF. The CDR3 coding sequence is TGCGCCAGCAGCACCGAAGACAGGGGCTATAATTCACCCCTCCACTTT.

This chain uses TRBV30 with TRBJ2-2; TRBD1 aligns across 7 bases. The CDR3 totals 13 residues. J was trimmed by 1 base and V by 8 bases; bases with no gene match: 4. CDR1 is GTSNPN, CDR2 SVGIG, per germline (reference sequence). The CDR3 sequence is CARGQMNTGELFF. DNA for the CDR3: TGTGCCCGGGGACAGATGAACACCGGGGAGCTGTTTTTT. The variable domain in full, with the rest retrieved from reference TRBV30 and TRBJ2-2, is SQTIHQWPATLVQPVGSPLSLECTVEGTSNPNLYWYRQAAGRGLQLLFYSVGIGQISSEVPQNLSASRPQDRQFILSSKKLLLSDSGFYLCARGQMNTGELFFGEGSRLTVL.

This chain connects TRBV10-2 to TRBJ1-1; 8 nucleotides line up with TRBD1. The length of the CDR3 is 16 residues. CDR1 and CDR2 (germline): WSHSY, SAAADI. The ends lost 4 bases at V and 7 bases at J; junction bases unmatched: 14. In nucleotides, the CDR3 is TGCGCCAGCAGTGTGATCCAGGGGGCAGGGAGTAGTGAAGCTTTCTTT. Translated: CASSVIQGAGSSEAFF.

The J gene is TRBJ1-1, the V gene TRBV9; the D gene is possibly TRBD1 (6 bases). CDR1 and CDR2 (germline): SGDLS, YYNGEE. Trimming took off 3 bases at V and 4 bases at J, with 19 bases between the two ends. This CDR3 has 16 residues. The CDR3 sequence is CASSADRSRGGTEAFF. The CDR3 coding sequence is TGTGCCAGCAGCGCAGATCGGTCTAGGGGGGGCACTGAAGCTTTCTTT. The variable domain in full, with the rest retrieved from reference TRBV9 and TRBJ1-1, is DSGVTQTPKHLITATGQRVTLRCSPRSGDLSVYWYQQSLDQGLQFLIQYYNGEERAKGNILERFSAQQFPDLHSELNLSSLELGDSALYFCASSADRSRGGTEAFFGQGTRLTVV.

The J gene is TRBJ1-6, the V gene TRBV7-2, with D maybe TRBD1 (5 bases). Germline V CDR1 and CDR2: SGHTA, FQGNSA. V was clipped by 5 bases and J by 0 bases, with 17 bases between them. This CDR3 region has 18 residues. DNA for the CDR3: TGTGCCAGCAGCCCACCGGGACTCCTTCTCTCCTATAATTCACCCCTCCACTTT. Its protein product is CASSPPGLLLSYNSPLHF.

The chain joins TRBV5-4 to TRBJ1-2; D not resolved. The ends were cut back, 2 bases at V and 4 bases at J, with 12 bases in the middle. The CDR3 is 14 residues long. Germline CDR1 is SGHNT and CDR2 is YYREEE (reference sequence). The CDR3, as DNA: TGTGCCAGCAGCTTACAGTCGGGGATCTATGGCTACACCTTC. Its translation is CASSLQSGIYGYTF.

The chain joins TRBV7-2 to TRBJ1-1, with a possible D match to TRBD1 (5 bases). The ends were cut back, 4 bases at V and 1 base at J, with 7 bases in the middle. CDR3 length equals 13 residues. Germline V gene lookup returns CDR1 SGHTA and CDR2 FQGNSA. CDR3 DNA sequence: TGTGCCAGCAGCTGGGGGGGGAACACTGAAGCTTTCTTT. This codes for CASSWGGNTEAFF.

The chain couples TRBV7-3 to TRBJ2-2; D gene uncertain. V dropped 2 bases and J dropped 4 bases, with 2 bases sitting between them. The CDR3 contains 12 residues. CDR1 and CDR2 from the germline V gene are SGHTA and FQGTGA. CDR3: CASSLLTGELFF. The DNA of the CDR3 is TGTGCCAGCAGCTTACTCACCGGGGAGCTGTTTTTT.